This is a list of T cell receptor beta chains from one sample in a study of regulatory T cells in long-lasting Graves disease. TCRdb independently ran MiXCR on the multiplex PCR reads; one entry per CDR3 protein. In the table there are approximately 350,000 distinct CDR3 sequences, approximately 12% of which are singletons. These data also formed part of another study, on T cells in Graves' hyperthyroidism and ophthalmopathy.

The sample consisted of peripheral blood mononuclear cells (PBMCs), taken at new diagnosis, from a patient treated with antithyroid drugs. All receptors derive from a woman aged 18-29 years with Graves disease. Both conserved end residues are trimmed from each CDR3. The order of the fields is CDR3 protein, J gene, V gene.

cdr3_aa: ASSFWTGLNTEAF
j_call: TRBJ1-1
v_call: TRBV13

cdr3_aa: ASSQAPGLAGDEQY
j_call: TRBJ2-7
v_call: TRBV4-1

cdr3_aa: ASTPGTSRSTDTQY
j_call: TRBJ2-3
v_call: TRBV6-1

cdr3_aa: ASSDSITRNDNEQF
j_call: TRBJ2-1
v_call: TRBV6-4

cdr3_aa: ASSFSGPDTQY
j_call: TRBJ2-3
v_call: TRBV11-2

cdr3_aa: ASSRDSEKLF
j_call: TRBJ1-4
v_call: TRBV5-1

cdr3_aa: ASNPRQGDYGYT
j_call: TRBJ1-2
v_call: TRBV7-2

cdr3_aa: ASSFQY
j_call: TRBJ2-7
v_call: TRBV28

cdr3_aa: ASSYYPNTEAF
j_call: TRBJ1-1
v_call: TRBV6-2/TRBV6-3

cdr3_aa: ASSQASLGDPFYNEQF
j_call: TRBJ2-1
v_call: TRBV4-2

cdr3_aa: ASSNGLSGF
j_call: TRBJ2-1
v_call: TRBV6-2/TRBV6-3

cdr3_aa: ASSMGGGSQPQH
j_call: TRBJ1-5
v_call: TRBV19

cdr3_aa: SVDATFSYNEQF
j_call: TRBJ2-1
v_call: TRBV29-1

cdr3_aa: SAWLAGGQDTQY
j_call: TRBJ2-3
v_call: TRBV20-1

cdr3_aa: ASSGLGSRETQY
j_call: TRBJ2-5
v_call: TRBV5-1

cdr3_aa: ASSSRAPNEKLF
j_call: TRBJ1-4
v_call: TRBV28

cdr3_aa: ASRPGAGQGFGEQF
j_call: TRBJ2-1
v_call: TRBV5-1

cdr3_aa: ASSAERVETQY
j_call: TRBJ2-5
v_call: TRBV6-2/TRBV6-3

cdr3_aa: ASSQGLSEQF
j_call: TRBJ2-1
v_call: TRBV4-3